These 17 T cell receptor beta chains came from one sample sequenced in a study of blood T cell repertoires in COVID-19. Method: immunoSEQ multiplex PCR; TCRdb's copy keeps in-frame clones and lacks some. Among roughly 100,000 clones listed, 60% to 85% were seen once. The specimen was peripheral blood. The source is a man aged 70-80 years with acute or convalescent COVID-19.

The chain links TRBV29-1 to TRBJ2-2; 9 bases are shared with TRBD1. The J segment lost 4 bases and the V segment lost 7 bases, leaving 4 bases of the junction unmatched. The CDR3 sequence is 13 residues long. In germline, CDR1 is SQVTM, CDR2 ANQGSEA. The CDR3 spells CSADRGTTGELFF. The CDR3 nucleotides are TGCAGCGCCGACAGGGGGACCACCGGGGAGCTGTTTTTT.

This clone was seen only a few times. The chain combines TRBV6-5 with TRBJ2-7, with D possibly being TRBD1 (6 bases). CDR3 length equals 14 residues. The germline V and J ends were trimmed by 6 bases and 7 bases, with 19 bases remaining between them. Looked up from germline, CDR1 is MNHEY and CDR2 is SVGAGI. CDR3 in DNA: TGTGCCAGCAGACCATTGACAGGTCCGGGGGAGCAGTACGTC. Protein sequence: CASRPLTGPGEQYV.

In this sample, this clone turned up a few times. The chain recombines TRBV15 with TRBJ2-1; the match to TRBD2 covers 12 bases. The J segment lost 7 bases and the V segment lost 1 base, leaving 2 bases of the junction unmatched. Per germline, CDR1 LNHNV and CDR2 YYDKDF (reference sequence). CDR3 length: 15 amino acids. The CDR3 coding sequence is TGTGCCACCAGCAGAGGCCTAGCGGGAGGGAATGAGCAGTTCTTC. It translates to CATSRGLAGGNEQFF.

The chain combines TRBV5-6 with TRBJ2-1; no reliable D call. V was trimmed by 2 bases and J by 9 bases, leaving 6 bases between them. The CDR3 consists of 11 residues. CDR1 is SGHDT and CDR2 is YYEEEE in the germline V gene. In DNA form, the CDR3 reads TGTGCCAGCAGCTTAGCTGGTGAGCAGTTCTTC. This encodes CASSLAGEQFF.

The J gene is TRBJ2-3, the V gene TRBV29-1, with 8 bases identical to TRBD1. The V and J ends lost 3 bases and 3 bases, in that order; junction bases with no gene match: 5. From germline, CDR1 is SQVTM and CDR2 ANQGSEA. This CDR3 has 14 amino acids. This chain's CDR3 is CSVDLGQATDTQYF. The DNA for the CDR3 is TGCAGCGTTGACTTGGGACAGGCGACAGATACGCAGTATTTT.

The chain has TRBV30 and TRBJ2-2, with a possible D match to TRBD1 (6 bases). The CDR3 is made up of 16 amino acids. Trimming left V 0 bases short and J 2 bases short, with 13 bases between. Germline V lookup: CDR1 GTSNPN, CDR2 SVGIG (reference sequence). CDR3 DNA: TGTGCCTGGAGTGTACTTGGACAGTCCAACACCGGGGAGCTGTTTTTT. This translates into CAWSVLGQSNTGELFF.

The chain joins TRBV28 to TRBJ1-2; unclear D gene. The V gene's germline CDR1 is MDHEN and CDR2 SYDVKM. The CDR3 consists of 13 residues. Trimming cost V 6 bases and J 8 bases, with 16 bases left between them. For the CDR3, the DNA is TGTGCCAGCAGCTCAACAGAATTCTGGGGCTACACCTTC. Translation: CASSSTEFWGYTF.

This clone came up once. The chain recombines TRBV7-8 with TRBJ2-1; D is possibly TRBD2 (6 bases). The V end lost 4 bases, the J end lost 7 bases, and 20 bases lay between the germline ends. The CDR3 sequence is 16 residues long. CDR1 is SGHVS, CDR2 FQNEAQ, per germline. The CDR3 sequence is CASSSLAETLGNEQFF. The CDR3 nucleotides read TGTGCCAGCAGCTCCTTAGCGGAAACCTTAGGAAATGAGCAGTTCTTC. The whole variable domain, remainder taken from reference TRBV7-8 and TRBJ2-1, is GAGVSQSPRYKVAKRGQDVALRCDPISGHVSLFWYQQALGQGPEFLTYFQNEAQLDKSGLPSDRFFAERPEGSVSTLKIQRTQQEDSAVYLCASSSLAETLGNEQFFGPGTRLTVL.

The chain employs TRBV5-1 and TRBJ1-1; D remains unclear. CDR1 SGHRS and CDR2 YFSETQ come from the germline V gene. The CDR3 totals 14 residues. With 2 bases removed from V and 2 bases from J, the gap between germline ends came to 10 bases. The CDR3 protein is CASSFEGRNTEAFF. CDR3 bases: TGCGCCAGCAGCTTCGAGGGCAGAAACACTGAAGCTTTCTTT.

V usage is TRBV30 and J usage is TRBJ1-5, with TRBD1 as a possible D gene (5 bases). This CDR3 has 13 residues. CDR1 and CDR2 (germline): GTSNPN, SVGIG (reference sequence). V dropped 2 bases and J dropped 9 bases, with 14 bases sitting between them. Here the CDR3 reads CAWSQGPVWPQHF. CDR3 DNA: TGTGCCTGGAGTCAGGGCCCGGTGTGGCCCCAGCATTTT.

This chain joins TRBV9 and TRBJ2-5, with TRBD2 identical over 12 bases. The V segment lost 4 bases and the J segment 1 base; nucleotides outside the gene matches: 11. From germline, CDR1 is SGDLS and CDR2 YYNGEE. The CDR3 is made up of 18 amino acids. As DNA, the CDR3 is TGTGCCAGCAGCCCCGGCCGGCTAGCGGGAGGGATCCAAGAGACCCAGTACTTC. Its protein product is CASSPGRLAGGIQETQYF.

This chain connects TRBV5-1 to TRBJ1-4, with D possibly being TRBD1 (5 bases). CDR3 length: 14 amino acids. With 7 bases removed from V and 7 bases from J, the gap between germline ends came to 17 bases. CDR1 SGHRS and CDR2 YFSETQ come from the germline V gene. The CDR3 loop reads CASAAGGSSEKLFF. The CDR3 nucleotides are TGCGCCAGCGCCGCGGGGGGGAGTAGTGAAAAACTGTTTTTT. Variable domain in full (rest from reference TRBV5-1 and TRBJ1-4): KAGVTQTPRYLIKTRGQQVTLSCSPISGHRSVSWYQQTPGQGLQFLFEYFSETQRNKGNFPGRFSGRQFSNSRSEMNVSTLELGDSALYLCASAAGGSSEKLFFGSGTQLSVL.

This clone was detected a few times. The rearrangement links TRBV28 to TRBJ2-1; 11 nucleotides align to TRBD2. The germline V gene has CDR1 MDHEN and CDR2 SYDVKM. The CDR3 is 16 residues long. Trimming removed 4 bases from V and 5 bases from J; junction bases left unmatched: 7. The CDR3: CASSSPGTSGDNEQFF. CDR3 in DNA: TGTGCCAGCAGTTCGCCTGGGACTAGCGGAGACAATGAGCAGTTCTTC.

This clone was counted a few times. The DNA for the CDR3 is TGTGCCAGCACCCCCAGCGAAAATAACTATGGCTACACCTTC. Its translation: CASTPSENNYGYTF. This chain connects TRBV9 to TRBJ1-2; D gene ambiguous. The CDR3 extends over 14 amino acids. V lost 6 bases to trimming and J lost 1 base, with 13 bases between them. CDR1 and CDR2 from the germline V gene are SGDLS and YYNGEE.

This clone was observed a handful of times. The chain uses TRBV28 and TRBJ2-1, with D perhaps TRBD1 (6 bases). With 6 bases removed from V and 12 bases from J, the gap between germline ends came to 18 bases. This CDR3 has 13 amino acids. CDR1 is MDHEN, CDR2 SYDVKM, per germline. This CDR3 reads CASSSGTDSWQFF. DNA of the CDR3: TGTGCCAGCAGCTCAGGGACGGACAGTTGGCAGTTCTTC.

CDR3 loop: CASSPEEVPMNTEAFF. The CDR3 DNA reads as TGCGCCAGCAGCCCGGAGGAGGTCCCCATGAACACTGAAGCTTTCTTT. The gene calls are TRBV5-1 and TRBJ1-1; the D is unclear. The germline CDR1 and CDR2 sequences are SGHRS and YFSETQ. Trimming removed 4 bases from V and 0 bases from J, with 16 bases in between. This CDR3 is 16 amino acids long.

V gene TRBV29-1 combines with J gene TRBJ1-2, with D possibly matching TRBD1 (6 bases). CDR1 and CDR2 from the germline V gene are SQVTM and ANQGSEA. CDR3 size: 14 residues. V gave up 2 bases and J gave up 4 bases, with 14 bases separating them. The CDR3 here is CSVEWAGAGYGYTF. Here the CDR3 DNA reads TGCAGCGTTGAATGGGCAGGGGCAGGCTATGGCTACACCTTC.